A selection of T cell receptor beta chains follows, all from one sample in a study of response to subunit inactivated influenza vaccine. TCRdb passed the RT-PCR reads through MiXCR, listing each CDR3 protein once. The sample lists 500,000 to 600,000 distinct CDR3 sequences, 16% seen once, with around 3% in the top ten. The starting material was CD4+ T cells sorted from PBMCs, obtained approximately 25 months after vaccination. Every receptor here comes from a man aged 45 to 70 who received an inactivated influenza vaccine. Each CDR3 is given with its conserved first and last residue. A D gene is named only where the DNA matches it firmly. Only some rows state a clone size, as once, few, many or a class for expanded clones.

few,19,.,TRBJ2-1,TRBV21-1,CASSKVGELTSGGRNEQFF,TGTGCCAGCAGCAAAGTGGGGGAATTGACTAGCGGGGGACGCAATGAGCAGTTCTTC
.,16,.,TRBJ2-6,TRBV15,CATSRDLSSGANVLTF,TGTGCCACCAGCAGAGATCTGTCCTCTGGGGCCAACGTCCTGACTTTC
few,16,TRBD2,TRBJ2-5,TRBV4-2,CASSQVGQGGPETQYF,TGTGCCAGCAGCCAAGTGGGGCAGGGAGGGCCAGAGACCCAGTACTTC
.,13,.,TRBJ1-2,TRBV6-6,CASSYRSNGGCTF,TGTGCCAGCAGTTACCGGTCCAACGGTGGCTGCACCTTC
few,18,TRBD2,TRBJ2-1,TRBV24-1,CATSDSPGGRGPYNEQFF,TGTGCCACCAGTGACTCCCCGGGGGGGCGGGGCCCCTACAATGAGCAGTTCTTC
.,15,.,TRBJ1-2,TRBV4-1,CASSQSPDSTYGYTF,TGCGCCAGCAGCCAATCCCCGGACAGTACTTATGGCTACACCTTC
few,14,TRBD1,TRBJ1-2,TRBV20-1,CSASRDRGVYGYTF,TGCAGTGCTTCTCGGGACAGGGGTGTCTATGGCTACACCTTC
.,14,TRBD1,TRBJ1-5,TRBV20-1,CSARGGTANQPQHF,TGCAGTGCTAGAGGTGGGACAGCTAATCAGCCCCAGCATTTT
.,14,TRBD1,TRBJ2-1,TRBV5-6,CASNPGTAYNEQFF,TGTGCCAGCAATCCCGGGACAGCCTACAATGAGCAGTTCTTC
.,12,.,TRBJ2-1,TRBV20-1,CSATRSHNEQFF,TGCAGTGCTACTAGGTCGCACAATGAGCAGTTCTTC
many,20,TRBD2,TRBJ2-1,TRBV3-1,CASSQSSGTSGWSIYNEQFF,TGTGCCAGCAGCCAATCGTCCGGGACTAGCGGGTGGAGCATCTACAATGAGCAGTTCTTC
.,15,TRBD1,TRBJ1-6,TRBV5-4,CASSGKGQGVSPLHF,TGTGCCAGCAGCGGGAAGGGACAGGGGGTTTCACCCCTCCACTTT
few,17,.,TRBJ2-3,TRBV5-1,CASSLASGGPSTDTQYF,TGCGCCAGCAGCTTGGCGAGCGGCGGCCCTAGCACAGATACGCAGTATTTT
many,15,.,TRBJ2-5,TRBV7-2,CASSLGGQRGETQYF,TGTGCCAGCAGCTTAGGGGGGCAAAGGGGAGAGACCCAGTACTTC
.,15,.,TRBJ1-1,TRBV28,CASSPRYASNTEAFF,TGTGCCAGCAGTCCCAGGTACGCATCGAACACTGAAGCTTTCTTT
many,10,.,TRBJ1-1,TRBV7-4,CASSLLKAFF,TGTGCCAGCAGCCTTTTAAAAGCTTTCTTT
.,16,TRBD2,TRBJ2-2,TRBV5-1,CASSLDGGRNTGELFF,TGCGCCAGCAGCTTGGATGGCGGGAGGAACACCGGGGAGCTGTTTTTT
few,16,.,TRBJ2-2,TRBV3-1,CASSQGLLRNTGELFF,TGTGCCAGCAGCCAAGGCTTACTGAGGAACACCGGGGAGCTGTTTTTT
few,13,.,TRBJ1-6,TRBV14,CASRLRVGSPLHF,TGTGCCAGCAGATTAAGGGTGGGTTCACCCCTCCACTTT
few,19,TRBD2,TRBJ2-3,TRBV28,CASSLAGTSGSGRTDTQYF,TGTGCCAGCAGTTTGGCAGGGACTAGCGGGAGTGGAAGGACAGATACGCAGTATTTT
once,16,TRBD2,TRBJ2-7,TRBV5-1,CASSFVLAGGTYEQYF,TGCGCCAGCAGCTTCGTACTAGCGGGAGGAACCTACGAGCAGTACTTC
few,13,.,TRBJ1-2,TRBV12-3/TRBV12-4,CASSWRVNYGYTF,TGTGCCAGCAGTTGGAGGGTGAACTATGGCTACACCTTC
few,14,.,TRBJ2-7,TRBV3-1,CASSQGLRSYEQYF,TGTGCCAGCAGCCAAGGTCTGCGCTCCTACGAGCAGTACTTC
.,13,.,TRBJ1-4,TRBV12-3/TRBV12-4,CASSTGTIGKLFF,TGTGCCAGCAGCACCGGGACCATCGGTAAACTGTTTTTT
.,18,TRBD2,TRBJ2-3,TRBV5-6,CASSVPAGGFTSTDTQYF,TGTGCCAGCAGCGTCCCAGCGGGAGGATTTACTAGCACAGATACGCAGTATTTT
few,12,.,TRBJ1-1,TRBV21-1,CASNSVDTEAFF,TGTGCCAGCAATTCAGTAGACACTGAAGCTTTCTTT
.,17,TRBD1,TRBJ2-1,TRBV29-1,CSVGTGGTAGGYNEQFF,TGCAGCGTGGGGACAGGGGGCACAGCGGGAGGTTACAATGAGCAGTTCTTC
few,15,.,TRBJ2-1,TRBV4-3,CASSQEEWTAGEQFF,TGCGCCAGCAGCCAAGAGGAATGGACGGCTGGTGAGCAGTTCTTC
few,14,TRBD2,TRBJ2-7,TRBV20-1,CSAGSGTNSYEQYF,TGCAGTGCTGGGTCTGGGACTAACTCCTACGAGCAGTACTTC
.,12,.,TRBJ1-2,TRBV6-2/TRBV6-3,CASSSLGGGYTF,TGTGCCAGCAGTTCCCTGGGCGGGGGCTACACCTTC
.,15,TRBD1,TRBJ1-5,TRBV5-5,CASIWDDRGSQPQHF,TGTGCCAGCATTTGGGACGACAGGGGCTCTCAGCCCCAGCATTTT
many,16,TRBD1,TRBJ2-2,TRBV5-1,CASRIQGAANTGELFF,TGCGCCAGCAGGATACAGGGGGCTGCGAACACCGGGGAGCTGTTTTTT
.,13,TRBD2,TRBJ2-7,TRBV20-1,CSVSGGSAYEQYF,TGCAGTGTTTCCGGGGGGTCCGCGTACGAGCAGTACTTC
.,14,TRBD1,TRBJ2-1,TRBV30,CAWRGQSSYNEQFF,TGTGCCTGGAGGGGACAGAGCTCCTACAATGAGCAGTTCTTC
.,16,.,TRBJ2-7,TRBV4-2,CASSQDAGGFVNEQYF,TGTGCCAGCAGCCAAGATGCAGGGGGGTTCGTTAACGAGCAGTACTTC
many,13,.,TRBJ2-7,TRBV7-2,CASSSFSGGEQYF,TGTGCCAGCAGCTCGTTTTCTGGTGGCGAGCAGTACTTC
.,16,TRBD2,TRBJ2-5,TRBV5-1,CASSLASAGGQETQYF,TGCGCCAGCAGCTTGGCTTCAGCGGGGGGCCAAGAGACCCAGTACTTC
many,12,.,TRBJ1-1,TRBV12-3/TRBV12-4,CASSLAGPEAFF,TGTGCCAGCAGTTTAGCGGGACCTGAAGCTTTCTTT
many,16,.,TRBJ2-2,TRBV11-2,CASSLDLDGGRRELFF,TGTGCCAGCAGCTTAGATTTGGACGGAGGGAGGCGGGAGCTGTTTTTT
many,18,TRBD2,TRBJ2-1,TRBV4-1,CASSPRTSGASSYNEQFF,TGCGCCAGCAGCCCTAGGACTAGCGGGGCCTCCTCCTACAATGAGCAGTTCTTC
.,16,TRBD2,TRBJ2-7,TRBV4-2,CASSRGLAGGSYEQYF,TGTGCCAGCAGCCGGGGACTAGCGGGAGGATCCTACGAGCAGTACTTC
few,14,.,TRBJ2-7,TRBV29-1,CSVATLLSSYEQYF,TGCAGCGTTGCCACTCTCCTGTCCTCCTACGAGCAGTACTTC
.,19,.,TRBJ2-1,TRBV6-7,CASSYCSLAGELSYNEQFF,TGTGCCAGCAGTTACTGTAGCTTGGCGGGCGAACTCTCCTACAATGAGCAGTTCTTC
few,15,.,TRBJ2-1,TRBV6-5,CASSYLGTGYNEQFF,TGTGCCAGCAGTTACCTAGGGACTGGCTACAATGAGCAGTTCTTC
few,12,.,TRBJ2-1,TRBV9,CASSPPSNEQFF,TGTGCCAGCAGCCCGCCAAGCAATGAGCAGTTCTTC
.,14,TRBD1,TRBJ1-4,TRBV12-3/TRBV12-4,CASSFTTGNEKLFF,TGTGCCAGCAGTTTTACGACAGGGAATGAAAAACTGTTTTTT
.,18,TRBD1,TRBJ2-4,TRBV27,CASSPIAGQGFTKNIQYF,TGTGCCAGCAGTCCCATCGCGGGACAGGGGTTCACCAAAAACATTCAGTACTTC
many,14,.,TRBJ1-2,TRBV7-2,CASSFGRGDYGYTF,TGTGCCAGCAGCTTCGGGCGGGGGGACTATGGCTACACCTTC
few,15,.,TRBJ2-1,TRBV18,CASSPNLRNYNEQFF,TGTGCCAGCTCACCGAATCTTAGAAATTACAATGAGCAGTTCTTC
.,13,.,TRBJ2-3,TRBV7-9,CASSPDSRDTQYF,TGTGCCAGCAGCCCCGACTCTAGGGATACGCAGTATTTT
few,15,.,TRBJ2-7,TRBV7-2,CASRQQGIGSYEQYF,TGTGCCAGCAGACAACAGGGAATTGGGTCCTACGAGCAGTACTTC
many,13,TRBD1,TRBJ2-7,TRBV10-3,CATQLGGPYEQYF,TGTGCCACCCAGTTAGGGGGCCCCTACGAGCAGTACTTC
few,18,.,TRBJ1-5,TRBV6-2/TRBV6-3,CASSYSGVGPNSNQPQHF,TGTGCCAGCAGTTACTCCGGCGTGGGGCCTAATAGCAATCAGCCCCAGCATTTT
few,16,.,TRBJ2-1,TRBV5-1,CASSLAPQGTYNEQFF,TGCGCCAGCAGCTTGGCGCCACAGGGAACCTACAATGAGCAGTTCTTC
many,13,.,TRBJ1-5,TRBV12-3/TRBV12-4,CASSTESNQPQHF,TGTGCCAGCAGTACCGAGAGCAATCAGCCCCAGCATTTT
few,14,.,TRBJ2-5,TRBV2,CASSSTGRWETQYF,TGTGCCAGCAGTTCTACCGGCCGATGGGAGACCCAGTACTTC
many,14,.,TRBJ2-7,TRBV7-6,CASSLATRDYEQYF,TGTGCCAGCAGCTTAGCGACGAGGGACTACGAGCAGTACTTC